This T cell receptor (beta chain) is drawn from a study of cytomegalovirus exposure and HLA in healthy donors. Study-wide findings and caveats: The TCR clusters that emerged in the first cohort tended, a later analysis found, to co-occur in the 120 or so validation repertoires. In vitro confirmation showed a few CMV-associated chains to be CMV antigen specific.

Turning to this clone: No antigen is known for it.

This CDR3 is 17 amino acids long. The germline V and J ends were trimmed by 1 base and 4 bases, with 15 bases remaining between them. Germline loops: CDR1 SGHRS, CDR2 YFSETQ. Data came from immunoSEQ multiplex PCR; TCRdb stores just in-frame clones and leaves some out. There are some 310,000 clones in the sample; roughly 88% occur only once, and around 0.91% lies in the top ten. The origin of this receptor is a man aged 25-45 years in good health and CMV-seronegative. The specimen sequenced was PBMCs. V and J are TRBV5-1 and TRBJ2-6; possible D gene TRBD2, 7 bases. The CDR3 is CASSLTGAGAGANVLTF. The CDR3 nucleotides read TGCGCCAGCAGCTTGACTGGGGCGGGGGCCGGGGCCAACGTCCTGACTTTC.